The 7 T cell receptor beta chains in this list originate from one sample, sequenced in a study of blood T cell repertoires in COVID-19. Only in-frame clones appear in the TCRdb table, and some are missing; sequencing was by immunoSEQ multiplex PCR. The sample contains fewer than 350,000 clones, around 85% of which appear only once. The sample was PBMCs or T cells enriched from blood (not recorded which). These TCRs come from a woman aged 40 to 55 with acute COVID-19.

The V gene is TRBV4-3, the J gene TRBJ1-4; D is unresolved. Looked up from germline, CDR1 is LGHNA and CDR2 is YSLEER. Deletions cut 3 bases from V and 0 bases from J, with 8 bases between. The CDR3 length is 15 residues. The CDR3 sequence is CASSHRTATNEKLFF. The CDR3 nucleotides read TGCGCCAGCAGCCACAGGACTGCAACTAATGAAAAACTGTTTTTT.

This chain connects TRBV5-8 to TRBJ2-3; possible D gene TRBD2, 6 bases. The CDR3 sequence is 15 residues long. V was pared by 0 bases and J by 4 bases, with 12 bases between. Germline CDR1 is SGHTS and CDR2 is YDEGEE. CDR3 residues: CASSLAGSVPDTQYF. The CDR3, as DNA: TGTGCCAGCAGCTTGGCCGGGAGCGTCCCAGATACGCAGTATTTT.

DNA for the CDR3: TGCGCCAGCAGCTTGGAGGGACAGGGAATGGGTGAGCAGTTCTTC. It translates to CASSLEGQGMGEQFF. This chain joins TRBV5-1 and TRBJ2-1; 9 bases line up with TRBD1. The germline V gene encodes CDR1 SGHRS and CDR2 YFSETQ. This CDR3 spans 15 amino acids. Germline trimming cut 0 bases from V and 9 bases from J; bases unmatched to any gene: 7.

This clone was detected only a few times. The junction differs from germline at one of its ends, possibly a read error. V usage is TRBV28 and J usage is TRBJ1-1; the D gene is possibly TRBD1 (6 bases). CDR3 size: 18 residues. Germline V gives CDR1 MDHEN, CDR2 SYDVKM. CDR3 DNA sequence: TGTGCCAGCAGTCTATGGGACACCCTCCGGAGTATGAACACTGAAGCTTTCTTT. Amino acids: CASSLWDTLRSMNTEAFF.

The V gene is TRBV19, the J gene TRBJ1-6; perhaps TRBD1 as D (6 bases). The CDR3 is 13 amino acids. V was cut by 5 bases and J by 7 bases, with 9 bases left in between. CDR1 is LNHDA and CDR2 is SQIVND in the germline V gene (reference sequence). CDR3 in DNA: TGTGCCAGTAGTTCAGGGGTGAATTCACCCCTCCACTTT. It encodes CASSSGVNSPLHF.

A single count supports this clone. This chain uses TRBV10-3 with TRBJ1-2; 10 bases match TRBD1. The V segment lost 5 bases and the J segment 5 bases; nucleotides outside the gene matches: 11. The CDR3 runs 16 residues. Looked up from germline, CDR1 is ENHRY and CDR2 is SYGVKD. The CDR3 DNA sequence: TGTGCCATCAGTTCTCACCGGACAGGGGGTGGGTATGGCTACACCTTC. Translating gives CAISSHRTGGGYGYTF.

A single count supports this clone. The CDR3 DNA reads as TGCCTCCCCCAGGGGGTGGAAGATGAAAAACTGTTTTTT. This sequence encodes CLPQGVEDEKLFF. The chain uses TRBV29-1 and TRBJ1-4; 7 bases match TRBD1. Germline CDR1 is SQVTM and CDR2 is ANQGSEA. The CDR3 is made up of 13 amino acids.